This entry concerns a single T cell receptor beta chain. The antigen is not known. Libraries were prepared by immunoSEQ multiplex PCR; TCRdb keeps only in-frame clonotypes and omits some of them. The table includes about 94,000 clones, just under 90% detected once. Germline CDR1 reads MNHEY; CDR2 reads SVGAGI. There are 13 residues in the CDR3. This sample was taken from a study of a mutant IDH1 vaccine in newly diagnosed glioma. Time point here: week 47, end of study. Vaccine doses each comprised 300 ug of mutant IDH1 20-mer peptide, with topical imiquimod. Eight vaccine doses were administered to patients at weeks 1, 3, 5, 7, 11, 15, 19 and 23.

The chain employs TRBV6-5 and TRBJ2-5, with D tentatively TRBD2 (6 bases). The better agreement between TRBJ2-7 and the DNA end casts doubt on the J call. This material consisted of PBMCs, taken from a glioma patient whose treatment included an IDH1 peptide vaccine. The receptor was derived from a woman aged 50 to 60 with glioma. In nucleotides, the CDR3 is TGTGCCAGCAGTTACACTAGCTTCTACGAGCAGTACTTC. This sequence encodes CASSYTSFYEQYF.